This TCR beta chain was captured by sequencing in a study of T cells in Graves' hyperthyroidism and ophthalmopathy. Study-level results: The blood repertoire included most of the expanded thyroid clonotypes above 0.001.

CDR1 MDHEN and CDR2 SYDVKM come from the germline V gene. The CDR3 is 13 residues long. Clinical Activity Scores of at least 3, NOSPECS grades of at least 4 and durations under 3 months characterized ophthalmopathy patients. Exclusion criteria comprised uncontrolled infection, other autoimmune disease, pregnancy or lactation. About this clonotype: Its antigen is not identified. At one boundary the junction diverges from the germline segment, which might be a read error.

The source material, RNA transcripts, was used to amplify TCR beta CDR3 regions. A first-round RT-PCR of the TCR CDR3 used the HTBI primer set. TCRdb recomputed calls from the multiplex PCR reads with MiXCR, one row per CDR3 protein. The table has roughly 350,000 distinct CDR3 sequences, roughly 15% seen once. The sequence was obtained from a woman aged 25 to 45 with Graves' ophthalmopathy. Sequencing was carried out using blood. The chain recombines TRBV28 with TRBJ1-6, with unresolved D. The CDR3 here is CASSFVYNTPLHF. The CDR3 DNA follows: TGTGCCAGCAGTTTCGTCTATAATACACCCCTCCACTTT.